This TCR beta chain was sequenced in a study of T cell responses to AZD1222 COVID-19 vaccine (dated by TCRdb to about 2021). Regarding the research as a whole: Because spike-specific TCR depth and breadth did not differ between the two schedules, AZD1222 recipients who got a second dose at roughly 4 weeks were pooled with those who got a second dose at roughly 12 weeks. A total of just over 230 trial participants underwent TCR sequencing, of whom some 210 received two doses of AZD1222 and around 25 received two doses of the MenACWY control vaccine. Trial participants were enrolled by age into subgroups of 18-55, 56-69 and 70-plus years, and roughly 150, 30 and 60 TCR-sequenced participants, respectively, were included in these subgroups.

The CDR3 regions of human TCRbeta chains were analyzed by immunosequencing. The authors' pipeline ran thus. TCRs in the repertoires were matched against a reference library of SARS-CoV-2-specific TCRs that had been generated with the MIRA antigen-specificity platform. Breadth meant the fraction of unique TCRs that were SARS-CoV-2-associated, whereas depth meant the fraction of total T cells that were SARS-CoV-2-associated. Using the MIRA data, every spike-specific TCR was mapped to the spike region that the TCR reacted to and assigned to either a CD4 or a CD8 class. Log10-transformed breadth and depth values were compared by one-way ANOVA with Sidak's multiple comparisons tests. In TCRdb, the immuneACCESS table is reduced to in-frame sequences with V and J assigned. These tables do not hold every clone; where another copy was compared, an unresolved V gene accounts for under half, and the others remain unexplained. V and J calls and clone size are as listed in that table; D and trimming were resolved from the DNA. The sample table lists 150,000 to 200,000 clones, less than 95% of them with a count of one. The leading ten clones occupy approximately 4.4% of the sample.

Results the study describes overall, beyond this receptor: The 56-69-year group was small, and its depth increase did not reach significance, likely because of low power. Conclusions about previously exposed vaccinees are limited because only six or seven AZD1222 recipients were SARS-CoV-2 seropositive at baseline. No day 14 peak-response samples were available, so repertoires were characterized only after the peak T cell response. CD4 TCRs associated with the vaccine covered the entire spike protein, and the dominant responses were in regions 160-218 and 743-854. Epitopes outside the regions mutated in the B.1.351 and B.1.1.7 variants were reportedly recognized by nearly half of the unique spike-specific TCRs. Most participants were white British and females outnumbered males, and the authors suggested that clonal diversity may have been underestimated. After two AZD1222 doses, spike-specific TCR breadth and depth were significantly higher than at day 0 and than in MenACWY recipients.

On this clone: This clone's antigen is unknown. The sample holds no much larger clone one base away, and base qualities are not on file.

V is reduced by 4 bases and J by 1 base, leaving a spacing of 10 bases between them. The CDR3, from cysteine to phenylalanine, totals 14 residues. The entry retains the CDR3 DNA only, 42 bases that are in frame from base 1. CDR1 and CDR2, per the germline V gene, are MDHEN and SYDVKM. Per the publication, the time point label means: baseline before first vaccination. The vaccinee samples were drawn from two UK trials, COV001 and COV002, one of which was a single-blind randomized controlled phase 2/3 trial testing AZD1222 (ChAdOx1 nCoV-19) in healthy adults. Trial participant PBMC samples were collected at day 0 and day 28 after the second dose for TCRbeta chain sequencing.

The chain is encoded by TRBV28 joined to TRBJ1-1; TRBD1 is a weak D gene call, 5 bases matching. The sequencing used peripheral blood, collected on day 0 of AZD1222 vaccination. The receptor was derived from an adult in good health. The DNA sequence follows: TGTGCCAGCAGTTCCGCCGGACAGAACACTGAAGCTTTCTTT. Its protein reads: CASSSAGQNTEAFF. Supplemented by the reference TRBV28 and TRBJ1-1 proteins around the CDR3, the complete variable domain is DVKVTQSSRYLVKRTGEKVFLECVQDMDHENMFWYRQDPGLGLRLIYFSYDVKMKEKGDIPEGYSVSREKKERFSLILESASTNQTSMYLCASSSAGQNTEAFFGQGTRLTVV.